This T cell receptor (beta chain) was documented in a study of blood T cell repertoires in COVID-19. Background on the study: PBMCs, B-cell-depleted T cells, or T cells provided the cDNA or gDNA that made up the material.

This CDR3 comprises 16 residues. V shed 1 base and J 6 bases; nucleotides not matched to a gene: 9. Germline values: CDR1 LGHDT, CDR2 YNNKEL (reference sequence). Generated by immunoSEQ multiplex PCR, the TCRdb table keeps only in-frame clones and is missing some. This sample carries tens of thousands of clones, 70% to 85% of them seen once, and the ten largest clones take roughly 33%. The sequencing sample was made of peripheral blood. V is TRBV3-1 (or the pseudogene TRBV3-2) and J is TRBJ2-3; 8 bases map to TRBD2. This clonotype was sampled from a woman of 80 years or more with acute or convalescent COVID-19. CDR3 amino acids: CASSQVRVAGTDTQYF. The CDR3 coding sequence is TGTGCCAGCAGCCAAGTCCGGGTAGCGGGAACGGATACGCAGTATTTT.